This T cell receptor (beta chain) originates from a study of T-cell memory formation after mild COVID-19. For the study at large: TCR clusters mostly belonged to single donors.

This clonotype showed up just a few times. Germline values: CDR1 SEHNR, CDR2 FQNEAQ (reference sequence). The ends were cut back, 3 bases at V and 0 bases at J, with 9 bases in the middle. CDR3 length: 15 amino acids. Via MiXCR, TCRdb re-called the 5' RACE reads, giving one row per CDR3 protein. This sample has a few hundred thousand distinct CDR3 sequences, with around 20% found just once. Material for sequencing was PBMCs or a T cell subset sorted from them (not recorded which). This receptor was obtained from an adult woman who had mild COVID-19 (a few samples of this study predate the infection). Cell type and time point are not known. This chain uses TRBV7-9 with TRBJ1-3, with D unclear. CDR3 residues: CASSLNGVSGNTIYF. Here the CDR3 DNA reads TGTGCCAGCAGCTTGAACGGAGTCTCTGGAAACACCATATATTTT.